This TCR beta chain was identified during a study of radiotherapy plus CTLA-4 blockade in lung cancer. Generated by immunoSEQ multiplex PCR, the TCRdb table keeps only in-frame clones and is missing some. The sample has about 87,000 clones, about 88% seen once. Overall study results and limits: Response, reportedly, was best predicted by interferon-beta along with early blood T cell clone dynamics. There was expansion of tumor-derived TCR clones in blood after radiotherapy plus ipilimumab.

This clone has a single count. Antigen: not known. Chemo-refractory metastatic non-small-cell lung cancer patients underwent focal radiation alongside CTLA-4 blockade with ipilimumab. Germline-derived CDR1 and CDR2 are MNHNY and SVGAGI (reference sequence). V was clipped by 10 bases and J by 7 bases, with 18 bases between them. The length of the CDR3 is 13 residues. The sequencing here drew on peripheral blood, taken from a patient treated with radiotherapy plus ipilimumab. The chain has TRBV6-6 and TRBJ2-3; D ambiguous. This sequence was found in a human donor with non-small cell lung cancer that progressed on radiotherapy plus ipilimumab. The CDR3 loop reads CATRDGSRNTQYF. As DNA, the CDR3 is TGTGCCACCCGAGACGGCTCGCGAAATACGCAGTATTTT.